Below, 4 T cell receptor beta chains from the same sample are listed, as sequenced in a study of blood T cell repertoires in COVID-19 (dated by TCRdb to about 2020). The library was made by the immunoSEQ multiplex PCR assay. This immuneACCESS table, as held by TCRdb, lists in-frame sequences with V and J called but not all clones. Of the missing ones, under half trace to an unresolved V gene in checked studies; the others have no known cause. Here the sample has approximately 150,000 clones; over 80% occur a single time. The ten largest clones represent around 6.1% of the sample. The sample comprised peripheral blood. Receptor source: a man aged 80 or over with acute or convalescent COVID-19.

This clone was recorded once. The chain carries TRBV6-5 and TRBJ1-5; D uncertain. V was cut by 7 bases and J by 5 bases, with 9 bases left in between. CDR1 and CDR2 from the germline V gene are MNHEY and SVGAGI. This CDR3 spans 12 amino acids. The CDR3 loop reads CASMDFYQPQHF. The CDR3, as DNA: TGTGCCAGCATGGACTTTTATCAGCCCCAGCATTTT.

This rearrangement joins TRBV28 to TRBJ1-2, with TRBD1 identical over 9 bases. This CDR3 contains 15 residues. In germline, CDR1 is MDHEN, CDR2 SYDVKM. The J segment lost 5 bases and the V segment lost 4 bases, leaving 8 bases of the junction unmatched. CDR3 loop: CASSSDRGGSYGYTF. The CDR3 nucleotides read TGTGCCAGCAGTTCGGACAGGGGAGGGAGTTATGGCTACACCTTC.

The gene calls are TRBV5-1 and TRBJ2-3; 10 bases agree with TRBD2. Germline values: CDR1 SGHRS, CDR2 YFSETQ. J gave up 3 bases and V 1 base, and 5 bases lay outside the gene matches. CDR3 length equals 16 residues. CDR3 DNA sequence: TGCGCCAGCAGCTTGCCTAGCGGGGGAACTACAGATACGCAGTATTTT. Protein sequence: CASSLPSGGTTDTQYF.

The chain uses TRBV6-1 and TRBJ1-2; tentative D call: TRBD1 (5 bases). The CDR3 covers 13 residues. The V gene's germline CDR1 is MNHNS and CDR2 SASEGT. V gave up 2 bases and J gave up 8 bases, with 12 bases separating them. CDR3 coding DNA: TGTGCCAGCAGTGAATTCCCAGGGATGGGCTACACCTTC. Translating gives CASSEFPGMGYTF.